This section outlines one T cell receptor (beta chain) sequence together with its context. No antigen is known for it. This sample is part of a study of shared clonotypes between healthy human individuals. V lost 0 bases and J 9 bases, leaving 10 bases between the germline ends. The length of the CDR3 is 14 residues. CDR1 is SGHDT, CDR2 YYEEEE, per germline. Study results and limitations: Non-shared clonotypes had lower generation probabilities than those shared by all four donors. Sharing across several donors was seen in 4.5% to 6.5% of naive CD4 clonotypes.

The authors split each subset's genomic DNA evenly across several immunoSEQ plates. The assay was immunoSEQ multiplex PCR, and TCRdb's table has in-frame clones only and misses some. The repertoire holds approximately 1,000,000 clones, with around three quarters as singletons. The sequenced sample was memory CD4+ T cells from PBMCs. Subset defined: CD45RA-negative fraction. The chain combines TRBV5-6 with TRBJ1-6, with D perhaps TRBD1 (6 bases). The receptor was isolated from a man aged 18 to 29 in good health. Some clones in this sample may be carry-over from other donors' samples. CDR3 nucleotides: TGTGCCAGCAGCTTGGCAGGGGTGGGTTCACCCCTCCACTTT. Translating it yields CASSLAGVGSPLHF.